This passage covers 20 T cell receptor beta chains from one sample sequenced in a study of blood T cells in healthy people across ages. Primed by a sample-barcoded 5' primer and a J-beta primer mix, a second PCR proceeded for 7 to 11 cycles. TCRdb called the 5' RACE reads again in MiXCR, with one record for every CDR3 protein. The repertoire holds 1.5 million to 2 million distinct CDR3 sequences, with 28% as singletons. The sequenced sample was blood. The receptors stem from a woman under 40 in good health.

This clonotype occurred many times. The J gene is TRBJ2-1, the V gene TRBV18; weak D call: TRBD1 (6 bases). This CDR3 is built from 15 residues. The germline CDR1 and CDR2 sequences are KGHSH and LQKENI. The V end was cut by 6 bases, the J end by 8 bases, with 20 bases between. In nucleotides, the CDR3 is TGTGCCAGCTCCCCTCTCAGGGGTTCCTTGGATGAGCAGTTCTTC. Encoded protein: CASSPLRGSLDEQFF.

This clonotype was observed a handful of times. The rearrangement uses TRBV28 and TRBJ1-3, with D unclear. Germline values: CDR1 MDHEN, CDR2 SYDVKM. V was cut by 6 bases and J by 4 bases, with 7 bases left in between. The CDR3 has 12 residues. The CDR3, as DNA: TGTGCCAGCAGCAACCTGGGAAACACCATATATTTT. Translated, it gives CASSNLGNTIYF.

This rearrangement joins TRBV7-9 to TRBJ1-2, with D possibly matching TRBD1 (5 bases). The germline V gene encodes CDR1 SEHNR and CDR2 FQNEAQ (reference sequence). The germline V and J ends were trimmed by 5 bases and 5 bases, with 12 bases remaining between them. The CDR3 contains 13 residues. The CDR3 bases are TGTGCCAGCAGCCAACAGGATACTTATGGCTACACCTTC. Translation gives CASSQQDTYGYTF.

This sequence joins TRBV5-1 and TRBJ2-3; 8 nucleotides line up with TRBD2. This CDR3 is built from 16 residues. V trimming: 4 bases; J trimming: 5 bases; junction bases outside the gene matches: 12. Germline V gene lookup returns CDR1 SGHRS and CDR2 YFSETQ. CDR3 amino acids: CASSLLNGGGIDTQYF. In DNA form, the CDR3 reads TGCGCCAGCAGCCTCCTTAACGGGGGGGGGATAGATACGCAGTATTTT.

V is TRBV7-8 and J is TRBJ2-7; tentatively, D is TRBD2 (5 bases). Trimming removed 5 bases from V and 12 bases from J, with 17 bases in between. The CDR3 has 12 residues. Looked up from germline, CDR1 is SGHVS and CDR2 is FQNEAQ. CDR3 DNA sequence: TGTGCCAGCAGCGGGGATGTGAGGAGGTCGTACTTC. It specifies CASSGDVRRSYF.

Notes on this clonotype: The conserved final phenylalanine or tryptophan is absent from the CDR3, which likely points to a read error. The limits of the CDR3 on the DNA are not certain, so only TCRdb's listed CDR3 is given. This chain uses TRBV12-1 with TRBJ2-1; whether TRBD2, the table's D call, matches the DNA was not checked. TRBV12-1 is a pseudogene. The CDR3 length is 13 residues, termini included. The CDR3 spells CASSFEGGYTFGS.

With regard to this clonotype: Given a much more abundant clone one base away, this may be a read error. For the CDR3, the DNA is TGTGCCTGCAGCTTATCCGGGACTCGAGTCAATGAGCAGTTCTTC. Protein sequence: CACSLSGTRVNEQFF. The rearrangement uses TRBV11-2 and TRBJ2-1, with D tentatively TRBD2 (6 bases). The germline V gene has CDR1 SGHAT and CDR2 FQNNGV. This CDR3 spans 15 amino acids.

This clonotype was counted only a few times. V gene TRBV25-1 combines with J gene TRBJ2-1; no clear D gene. Trimming took 6 bases from V and 9 from J, leaving 15 bases between them. Germline V gives CDR1 MGHDK, CDR2 SYGVNS. The CDR3 spans 13 residues. The CDR3 protein is CASSAVRSGEQFF. CDR3 DNA: TGTGCCAGCAGCGCCGTCAGGTCGGGTGAGCAGTTCTTC.

This chain uses TRBV6-6 with TRBJ2-5; 9 bases map to TRBD1. Germline values: CDR1 MNHNY, CDR2 SVGAGI (reference sequence). The V and J ends lost 6 bases and 3 bases, in that order; junction bases with no gene match: 2. CDR3 length: 13 residues. The CDR3 DNA sequence: TGTGCCAGCAGACAGGGGGCCGAAGAGACCCAGTACTTC. This codes for CASRQGAEETQYF.

The chain joins TRBV20-1 to TRBJ1-2, with a possible D match to TRBD1 (6 bases). Trimming removed 6 bases at V and 8 bases at J, with 16 bases between. The CDR3 runs 12 residues. Germline values: CDR1 DFQATT, CDR2 SNEGSKA (reference sequence). The CDR3 loop is CSAPSRGEGYTF. The CDR3 DNA sequence: TGCAGTGCCCCATCCAGGGGAGAGGGCTACACCTTC.

The chain recombines TRBV5-1 with TRBJ1-1; TRBD1 agrees at 7 bases. Per the germline V gene, CDR1 is SGHRS and CDR2 is YFSETQ. This CDR3 spans 17 amino acids. V was clipped by 4 bases and J by 1 base; unmatched bases: 13. For the CDR3, the DNA is TGCGCCAGCAGCACCAGCTACCGACAGGGAGAGAACACTGAAGCTTTCTTT. It encodes CASSTSYRQGENTEAFF.

The sample holds many counts of this clonotype. At one end, the junction sequence differs from germline, possibly due to a read error. V and J are TRBV5-5 and TRBJ2-7; D is undetermined. This CDR3 comprises 13 residues. Germline V gene sequence: CDR1 SGHKS, CDR2 YYEKEE (reference sequence). The chain's CDR3 is CASSLVGINEQYF. CDR3 coding DNA: TGCGCCAGCAGCTTGGTGGGGATAAATGAGCAGTACTTC.

Turning to this clonotype: With a much larger clone just one base away, this may be a read error. V gene TRBV12-3 or TRBV12-4 combines with J gene TRBJ2-7; no clear D gene. The CDR3 spans 14 residues. The CDR3 DNA sequence: TGTGCCAGCAGTTTAGCGGGAAAAACCTACGGGCAGTACTTC. Translation gives CASSLAGKTYGQYF.

This clonotype was seen a few times. The V call is TRBV9, the J call TRBJ1-6, with a tentative D call TRBD1 (5 bases). Trimming shortened V by 4 bases and J by 6 bases, and 11 bases separated the two germline ends. The CDR3 covers 14 residues. From germline, CDR1 is SGDLS and CDR2 YYNGEE. The CDR3 spells CASSPQGFNSPLHF. CDR3 nucleotide sequence: TGTGCCAGCAGCCCCCAGGGATTTAATTCACCCCTCCACTTT.

As to this clonotype: A clone one base away is much larger, so this may be a read error. The CDR3: CSAIDSGQPYEQYF. CDR3 DNA sequence: TGCAGTGCTATAGACAGCGGACAGCCCTACGAGCAGTACTTC. The chain combines TRBV20-1 with TRBJ2-7, with D perhaps matching TRBD1 (6 bases). The CDR3 covers 14 residues. The ends were cut back, 4 bases at V and 2 bases at J, with 15 bases in the middle. The germline V gene has CDR1 DFQATT and CDR2 SNEGSKA (reference sequence).

The chain carries TRBV9 and TRBJ1-5, with D maybe TRBD1 (5 bases). The germline V and J ends were trimmed by 3 bases and 11 bases, with 15 bases remaining between them. The CDR3 runs 13 residues. Germline assignment: CDR1 SGDLS and CDR2 YYNGEE. This CDR3 reads CASSANLGQAQHF. In nucleotides, the CDR3 is TGTGCCAGCAGCGCAAATTTGGGGCAGGCCCAGCATTTT.

The chain recombines TRBV7-6 with TRBJ1-1; D is uncertain. There are 15 residues in the CDR3. CDR1 SGHVS and CDR2 FNYEAQ come from the germline V gene. Between the trimmed V and J ends, which lost 4 bases and 4 bases, there was a span of 16 bases. CDR3 nucleotides: TGTGCCAGCAGCTCCGCTCGGTCGGGAAGCACTGAAGCTTTCTTT. The encoded protein is CASSSARSGSTEAFF.

This clonotype was counted many times. V gene TRBV7-2 combines with J gene TRBJ1-2; TRBD1 matches at 11 bases. This CDR3 has 16 amino acids. V gave up 5 bases and J gave up 0 bases; unmatched junction bases: 5. Germline V gene data show CDR1 as SGHTA and CDR2 as FQGNSA. The DNA of the CDR3 is TGTGCCAGCAGCCCGGACAGGGGGCGAGCTAACTATGGCTACACCTTC. This codes for CASSPDRGRANYGYTF.

There are a few counts of this clonotype. The V gene is TRBV7-6, the J gene TRBJ1-2; 7 bases fit TRBD1. CDR3 length: 15 residues. Germline V gene lookup returns CDR1 SGHVS and CDR2 FNYEAQ. The V and J ends lost 10 bases and 0 bases, in that order; junction bases with no gene match: 11. The CDR3 protein is CANPVEGATNYGYTF. CDR3 nucleotide sequence: TGTGCCAACCCGGTGGAGGGGGCGACTAACTATGGCTACACCTTC.

There are a few counts of this clonotype. At one boundary the junction diverges from the germline segment, which might be a read error. The rearrangement joins TRBV4-3 to TRBJ2-7; weak D call: TRBD1 (6 bases). There are 15 residues in the CDR3. Looked up from germline, CDR1 is LGHNA and CDR2 is YSLEER. The CDR3 DNA sequence: TGCGCCAGCATCCAAGATAGGGGGACGGACTACGAGCAGTACTTC. Its protein is CASIQDRGTDYEQYF.